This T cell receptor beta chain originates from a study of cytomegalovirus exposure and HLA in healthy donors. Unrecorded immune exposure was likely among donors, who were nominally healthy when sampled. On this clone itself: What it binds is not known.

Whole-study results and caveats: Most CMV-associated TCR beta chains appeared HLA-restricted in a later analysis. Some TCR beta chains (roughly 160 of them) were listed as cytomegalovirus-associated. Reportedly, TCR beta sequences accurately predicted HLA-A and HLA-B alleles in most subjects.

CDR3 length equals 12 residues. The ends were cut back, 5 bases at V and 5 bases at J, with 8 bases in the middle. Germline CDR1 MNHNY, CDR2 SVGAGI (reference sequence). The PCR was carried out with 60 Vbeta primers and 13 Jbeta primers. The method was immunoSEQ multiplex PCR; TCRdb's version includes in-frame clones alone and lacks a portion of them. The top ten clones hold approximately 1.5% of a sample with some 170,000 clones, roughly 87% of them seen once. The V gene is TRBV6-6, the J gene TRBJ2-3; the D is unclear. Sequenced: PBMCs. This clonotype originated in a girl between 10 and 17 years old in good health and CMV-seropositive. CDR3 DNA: TGTGCCAGCAGTCCCCCCGGAGATACGCAGTATTTT. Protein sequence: CASSPPGDTQYF.